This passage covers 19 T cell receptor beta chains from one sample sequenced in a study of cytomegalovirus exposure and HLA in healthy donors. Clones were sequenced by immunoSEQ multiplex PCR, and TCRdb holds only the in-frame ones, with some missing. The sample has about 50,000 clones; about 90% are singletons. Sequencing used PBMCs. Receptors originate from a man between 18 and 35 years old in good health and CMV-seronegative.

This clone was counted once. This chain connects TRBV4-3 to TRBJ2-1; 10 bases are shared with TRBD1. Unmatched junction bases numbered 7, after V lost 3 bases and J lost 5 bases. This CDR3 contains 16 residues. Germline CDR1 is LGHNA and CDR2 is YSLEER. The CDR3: CASSQATGGGNNEQFF. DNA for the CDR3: TGCGCCAGCAGCCAGGCGACAGGGGGCGGAAACAATGAGCAGTTCTTC.

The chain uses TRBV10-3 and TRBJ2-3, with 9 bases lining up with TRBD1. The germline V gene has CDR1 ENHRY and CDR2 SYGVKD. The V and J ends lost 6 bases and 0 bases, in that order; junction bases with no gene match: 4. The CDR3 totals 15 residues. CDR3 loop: CAIRMGQGSTDTQYF. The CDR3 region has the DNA TGTGCCATCAGGATGGGACAGGGAAGCACAGATACGCAGTATTTT.

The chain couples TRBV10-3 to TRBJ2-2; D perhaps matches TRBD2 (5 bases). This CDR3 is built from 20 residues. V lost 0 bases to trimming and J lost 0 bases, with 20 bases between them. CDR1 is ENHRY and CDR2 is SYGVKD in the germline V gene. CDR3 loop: CAISESPGPRVSPNTGELFF. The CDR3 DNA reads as TGTGCCATCAGTGAGTCCCCTGGCCCGCGGGTAAGCCCGAACACCGGGGAGCTGTTTTTT.

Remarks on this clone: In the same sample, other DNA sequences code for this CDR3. CDR3 sequence: CASSPRRGYEQYF. CDR3 nucleotides: TGTGCCAGCTCACCAAGAAGGGGCTACGAGCAGTACTTC. The chain has TRBV18 and TRBJ2-7; tentatively, D is TRBD1 (5 bases). This CDR3 region has 13 residues. Between the trimmed V and J ends, which lost 2 bases and 3 bases, there was a span of 8 bases. The germline V gene has CDR1 KGHSH and CDR2 LQKENI.

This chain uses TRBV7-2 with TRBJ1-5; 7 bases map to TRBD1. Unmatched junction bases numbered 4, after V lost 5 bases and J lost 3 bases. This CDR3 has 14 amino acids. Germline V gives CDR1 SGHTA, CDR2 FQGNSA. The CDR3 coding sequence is TGTGCCAGCAGCCCACAGGGGAACAATCAGCCCCAGCATTTT. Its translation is CASSPQGNNQPQHF.

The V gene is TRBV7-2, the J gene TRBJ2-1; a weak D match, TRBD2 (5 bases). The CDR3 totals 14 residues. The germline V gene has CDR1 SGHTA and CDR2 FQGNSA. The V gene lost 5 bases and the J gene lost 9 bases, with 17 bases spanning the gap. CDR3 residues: CASSRNTQRAEQFF. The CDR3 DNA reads TGTGCCAGCAGCCGAAACACCCAGAGGGCTGAGCAGTTCTTC.

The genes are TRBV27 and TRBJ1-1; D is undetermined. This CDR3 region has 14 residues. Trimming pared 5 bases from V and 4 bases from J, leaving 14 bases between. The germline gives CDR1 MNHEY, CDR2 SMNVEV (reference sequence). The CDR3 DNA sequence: TGTGCCAGCAGTCCCCTTTTTGGGAGCACTGAAGCTTTCTTT. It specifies CASSPLFGSTEAFF.

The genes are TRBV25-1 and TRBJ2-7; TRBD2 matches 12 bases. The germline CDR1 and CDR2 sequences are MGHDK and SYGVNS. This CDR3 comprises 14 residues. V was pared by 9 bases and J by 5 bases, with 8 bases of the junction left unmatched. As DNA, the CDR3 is TGTGCCAGAAGCCTAGCGGGAGGGAGGCACGAGCAGTACTTC. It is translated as CARSLAGGRHEQYF.

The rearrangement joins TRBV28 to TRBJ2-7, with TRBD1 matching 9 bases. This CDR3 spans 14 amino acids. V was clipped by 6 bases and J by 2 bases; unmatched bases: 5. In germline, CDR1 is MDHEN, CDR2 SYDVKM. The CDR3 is CASRKRQGAYEQYF. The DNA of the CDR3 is TGTGCCAGCAGAAAAAGACAGGGGGCCTACGAGCAGTACTTC.

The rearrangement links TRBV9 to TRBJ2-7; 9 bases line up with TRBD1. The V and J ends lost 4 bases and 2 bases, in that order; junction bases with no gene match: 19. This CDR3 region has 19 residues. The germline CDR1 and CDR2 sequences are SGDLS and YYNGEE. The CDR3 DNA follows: TGTGCCAGCAGCACCGACCCGGGACAGGGACTACCAGGACCCTACGAGCAGTACTTC. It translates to CASSTDPGQGLPGPYEQYF.

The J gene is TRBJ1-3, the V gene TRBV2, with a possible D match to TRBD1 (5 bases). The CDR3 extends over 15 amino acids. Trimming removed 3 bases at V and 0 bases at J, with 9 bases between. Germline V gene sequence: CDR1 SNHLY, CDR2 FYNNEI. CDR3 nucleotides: TGTGCCAGCAGTGAGACAGCTCTCTCTGGAAACACCATATATTTT. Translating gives CASSETALSGNTIYF. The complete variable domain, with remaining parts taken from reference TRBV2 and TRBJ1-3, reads EPEVTQTPSHQVTQMGQEVILRCVPISNHLYFYWYRQILGQKVEFLVSFYNNEISEKSEIFDDQFSVERPDGSNFTLKIRSTKLEDSAMYFCASSETALSGNTIYFGEGSWLTVV.

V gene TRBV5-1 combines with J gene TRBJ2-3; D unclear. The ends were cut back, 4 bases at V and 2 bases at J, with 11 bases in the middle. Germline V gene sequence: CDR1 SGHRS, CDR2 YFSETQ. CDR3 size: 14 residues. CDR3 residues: CASSPKAFTDTQYF. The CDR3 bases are TGCGCCAGCAGCCCGAAAGCGTTCACAGATACGCAGTATTTT.

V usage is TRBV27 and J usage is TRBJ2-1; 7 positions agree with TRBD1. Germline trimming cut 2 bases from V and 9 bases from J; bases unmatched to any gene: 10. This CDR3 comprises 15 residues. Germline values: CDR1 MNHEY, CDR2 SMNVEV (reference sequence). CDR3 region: CASSLARGLGSEQFF. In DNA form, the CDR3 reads TGTGCCAGCAGTTTAGCTAGGGGGCTAGGTAGTGAGCAGTTCTTC.

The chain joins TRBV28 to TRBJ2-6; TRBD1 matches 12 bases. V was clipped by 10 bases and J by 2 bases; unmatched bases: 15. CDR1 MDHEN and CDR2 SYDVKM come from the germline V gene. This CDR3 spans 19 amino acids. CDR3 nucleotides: TGTGCCACTCTACTTTTCCGGGACAGGGGGCTCACTGGGGCCAACGTCCTGACTTTC. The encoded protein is CATLLFRDRGLTGANVLTF.

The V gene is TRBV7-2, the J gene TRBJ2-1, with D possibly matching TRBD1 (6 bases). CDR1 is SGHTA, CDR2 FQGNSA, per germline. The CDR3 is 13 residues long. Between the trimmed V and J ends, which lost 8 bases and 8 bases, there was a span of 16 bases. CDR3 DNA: TGTGCCAGCCGTATGATTTGGGGGCATGAGCAGTTCTTC. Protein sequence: CASRMIWGHEQFF.

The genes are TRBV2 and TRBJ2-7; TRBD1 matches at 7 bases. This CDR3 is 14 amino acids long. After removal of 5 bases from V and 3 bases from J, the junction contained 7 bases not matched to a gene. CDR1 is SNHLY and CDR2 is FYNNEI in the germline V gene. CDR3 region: CASSYRGSGYEQYF. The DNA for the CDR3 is TGTGCCAGCAGTTACAGGGGTTCGGGCTACGAGCAGTACTTC.

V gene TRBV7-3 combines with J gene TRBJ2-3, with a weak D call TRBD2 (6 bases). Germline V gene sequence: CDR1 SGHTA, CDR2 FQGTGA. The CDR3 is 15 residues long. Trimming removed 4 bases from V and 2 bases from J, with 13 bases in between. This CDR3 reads CASSSRGGTTDTQYF. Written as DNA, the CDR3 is TGTGCCAGCAGCTCCCGAGGCGGGACCACAGATACGCAGTATTTT.

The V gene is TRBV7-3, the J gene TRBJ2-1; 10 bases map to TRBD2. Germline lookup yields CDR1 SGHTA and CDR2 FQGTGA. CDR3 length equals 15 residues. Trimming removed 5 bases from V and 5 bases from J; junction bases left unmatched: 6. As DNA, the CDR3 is TGTGCCAGCAGCGTAGGACTAGCGGAAAACAATGAGCAGTTCTTC. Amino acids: CASSVGLAENNEQFF.

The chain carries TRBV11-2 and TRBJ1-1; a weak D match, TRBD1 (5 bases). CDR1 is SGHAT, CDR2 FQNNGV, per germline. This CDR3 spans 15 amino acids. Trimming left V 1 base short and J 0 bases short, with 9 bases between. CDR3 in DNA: TGTGCCAGCAGCTTAGTCGACAGCCTGAACACTGAAGCTTTCTTT. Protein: CASSLVDSLNTEAFF.